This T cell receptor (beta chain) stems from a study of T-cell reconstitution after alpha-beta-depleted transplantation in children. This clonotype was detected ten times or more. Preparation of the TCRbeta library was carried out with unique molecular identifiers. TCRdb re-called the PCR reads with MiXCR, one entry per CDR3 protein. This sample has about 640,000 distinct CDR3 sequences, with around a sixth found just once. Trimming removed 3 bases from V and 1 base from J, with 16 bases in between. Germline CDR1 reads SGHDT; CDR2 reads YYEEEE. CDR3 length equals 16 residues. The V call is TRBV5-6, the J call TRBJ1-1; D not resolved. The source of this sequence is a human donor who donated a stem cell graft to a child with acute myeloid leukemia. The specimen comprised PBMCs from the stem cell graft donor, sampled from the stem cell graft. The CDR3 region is CASSSGDRSWNTEAFF. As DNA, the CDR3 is TGTGCCAGCAGCTCGGGAGACCGGAGCTGGAACACTGAAGCTTTCTTT.